This passage covers 21 T cell receptor beta chains from one sample sequenced in a study of cytomegalovirus exposure and HLA in healthy donors. Primers included in the PCR were 60 Vbeta and 13 Jbeta primers. TCRdb keeps only in-frame clones here, not all; method: immunoSEQ multiplex PCR. This sample has roughly 100,000 clones, with around three quarters found just once. The sample was PBMCs. Every receptor here comes from a man aged 45-60 years in good health and CMV-seropositive.

J is TRBJ2-1 and V is TRBV18, with a tentative D call TRBD2 (5 bases). Trimming removed 1 base from V and 13 bases from J, with 8 bases in between. The V gene's germline CDR1 is KGHSH and CDR2 LQKENI. The CDR3 covers 11 residues. CDR3 sequence: CASSPLRVQFF. The DNA for the CDR3 is TGTGCCAGCTCACCACTGAGGGTTCAGTTCTTC.

There are a few counts of this clone. V usage is TRBV11-3 and J usage is TRBJ2-1; possible D gene TRBD2, 6 bases. V lost 3 bases, J lost 2 bases, and 11 bases lay in between. The CDR3 runs 15 residues. Germline V gene lookup returns CDR1 SGHNT and CDR2 YENEEA. The CDR3 region is CASSLGGDPYNEQFF. Written as DNA, the CDR3 is TGTGCCAGCAGCTTGGGCGGGGACCCCTACAATGAGCAGTTCTTC.

The V call is TRBV7-2, the J call TRBJ2-7; 13 nucleotides align to TRBD2. CDR1 and CDR2 from the germline V gene are SGHTA and FQGNSA. There are 19 residues in the CDR3. V shed 3 bases and J 0 bases; nucleotides not matched to a gene: 11. CDR3 protein: CASSLRGGTSGTSSYEQYF. The CDR3 DNA follows: TGTGCCAGCAGCTTGAGGGGCGGGACTAGCGGGACGAGCTCCTACGAGCAGTACTTC.

The V gene is TRBV5-1, the J gene TRBJ1-2, with 7 bases aligning to TRBD1. CDR1 is SGHRS and CDR2 is YFSETQ in the germline V gene. The CDR3 covers 15 residues. The V and J ends lost 2 bases and 2 bases, in that order; junction bases with no gene match: 6. CDR3 loop: CASSFEGAKNYGYTF. CDR3 in DNA: TGCGCCAGCAGCTTTGAGGGGGCCAAGAACTATGGCTACACCTTC.

The chain employs TRBV7-9 and TRBJ2-5; no clear D gene. CDR1 is SEHNR, CDR2 FQNEAQ, per germline (reference sequence). V shed 5 bases and J shed 4 bases, with 8 bases lying between them. This CDR3 has 12 amino acids. CDR3 sequence (DNA): TGTGCCAGCAGCCCGGTCTTAGAGACCCAGTACTTC. Amino acid sequence: CASSPVLETQYF.

The V call is TRBV19, the J call TRBJ2-3; perhaps TRBD2 as D (6 bases). V was cut by 5 bases and J by 6 bases, with 24 bases left in between. The CDR3 loop spans 17 amino acids. Germline CDR1 and CDR2: LNHDA and SQIVND (reference sequence). The CDR3 DNA reads TGTGCCAGTAGTCGCCGGGACTCCTCCGAGGGGATTGATACGCAGTATTTT. The encoded protein is CASSRRDSSEGIDTQYF.

This rearrangement joins TRBV29-1 to TRBJ2-5, with 7 bases matching TRBD2. CDR3 length: 12 residues. The trim removed 7 bases at V and 5 bases at J, leaving 7 bases unmatched. Germline lookup yields CDR1 SQVTM and CDR2 ANQGSEA. CDR3 DNA sequence: TGCAGCGCCAAACGGGAGGACGAGACCCAGTACTTC. This gives the protein CSAKREDETQYF.

V is TRBV28 and J is TRBJ2-7; 11 bases match TRBD2. Germline assignment: CDR1 MDHEN and CDR2 SYDVKM. J gave up 1 base and V 4 bases, and 6 bases lay outside the gene matches. The CDR3 is 16 residues long. CDR3 protein: CASSSPGTSGSYEQYF. The CDR3 DNA reads as TGTGCCAGCAGTTCGCCCGGGACTAGCGGTTCCTACGAGCAGTACTTC.

This chain connects TRBV5-8 to TRBJ2-4; a possible D gene is TRBD1 (5 bases). The germline V gene has CDR1 SGHTS and CDR2 YDEGEE. The CDR3 totals 13 residues. The V gene lost 9 bases and the J gene lost 0 bases, with 10 bases spanning the gap. Here the CDR3 reads CATQGIAKNIQYF. CDR3 DNA: TGTGCCACCCAGGGAATAGCCAAAAACATTCAGTACTTC.

This chain links TRBV5-8 with TRBJ2-7, with TRBD2 matching 10 bases. Germline V gene lookup returns CDR1 SGHTS and CDR2 YDEGEE. CDR3 length: 15 amino acids. Trimming at V came to 5 bases and at J to 3 bases, leaving 8 bases not matched to a gene. The CDR3 here is CASRAALAGSYEQYF. CDR3 DNA: TGTGCCAGCAGGGCCGCACTAGCGGGAAGCTACGAGCAGTACTTC. Complete variable domain (other parts from reference TRBV5-8 and TRBJ2-7): EAGVTQSPTHLIKTRGQQATLRCSPISGHTSVYWYQQALGLGLQFLLWYDEGEERNRGNFPPRFSGRQFPNYSSELNVNALELEDSALYLCASRAALAGSYEQYFGPGTRLTVT.

This chain's CDR3 is CASSGTGGAGTGELFF. The CDR3 nucleotides are TGTGCCAGCAGCGGAACGGGGGGAGCGGGGACCGGGGAGCTGTTTTTT. The V and J genes are TRBV9 and TRBJ2-2; TRBD2 matches 7 bases. The junction had 10 bases not matched to a gene; V was cut back by 3 bases and J by 5 bases. The CDR3 contains 16 residues. Germline lookup yields CDR1 SGDLS and CDR2 YYNGEE.

The rearrangement links TRBV4-2 to TRBJ2-5; TRBD1 aligns across 7 bases. The J call may be incorrect, as the DNA end agrees better with TRBJ2-7. This CDR3 comprises 15 residues. Germline values: CDR1 LGHNA, CDR2 YNFKEQ. The CDR3 sequence: CASSQDTGAQYEQYF. The CDR3, as DNA: TGTGCCAGCAGCCAAGATACAGGGGCTCAATACGAGCAGTACTTC.

The chain employs TRBV19 and TRBJ1-2, with 10 positions matching TRBD1. This CDR3 is 16 amino acids long. The germline V gene encodes CDR1 LNHDA and CDR2 SQIVND (reference sequence). With 8 bases clipped from V and 0 bases from J, the junction kept 9 bases outside the gene matches. The CDR3 coding sequence is TGTGCCAGTCCGACAGGGGGCTTAACACCTAACTATGGCTACACCTTC. Protein: CASPTGGLTPNYGYTF.

The V call is TRBV18, the J call TRBJ2-7; possibly TRBD2 for D (6 bases). The CDR3 contains 12 residues. Germline V gives CDR1 KGHSH, CDR2 LQKENI. The V gene lost 6 bases and the J gene lost 6 bases, with 12 bases spanning the gap. The CDR3 sequence is CASSSLGGEQYF. The CDR3 region has the DNA TGTGCCAGCTCTTCGCTCGGGGGCGAGCAGTACTTC.

The V and J genes are TRBV14 and TRBJ2-2; D gene uncertain. The length of the CDR3 is 15 residues. Germline CDR1 reads SGHDN; CDR2 reads FVKESK. V was shortened by 1 base and J by 2 bases, with 8 bases between the two germline ends. CDR3 protein: CASSQGSRNTGELFF. The CDR3 coding sequence is TGTGCCAGCAGCCAAGGATCCAGAAACACCGGGGAGCTGTTTTTT.

In its sample, this clone was seen a few times. Other DNA sequences in this specimen translate into the identical CDR3. DNA of the CDR3: TGTGCCAGTAGTATTGGGACAGGGAATGGCTACACCTTC. This sequence encodes CASSIGTGNGYTF. The V and J genes are TRBV19 and TRBJ1-2; 9 bases are a match to TRBD1. With V trimmed by 3 bases and J by 6 bases, 2 bases remained unmatched. Germline values: CDR1 LNHDA, CDR2 SQIVND (reference sequence). The CDR3 is made up of 13 amino acids. Supplemented by reference TRBV19 and TRBJ1-2, the full variable domain reads DGGITQSPKYLFRKEGQNVTLSCEQNLNHDAMYWYRQDPGQGLRLIYYSQIVNDFQKGDIAEGYSVSREKKESFPLTVTSAQKNPTAFYLCASSIGTGNGYTFGSGTRLTVV.

The chain links TRBV27 to TRBJ2-2; 8 nucleotides align to TRBD1. CDR3 length: 20 residues. V shed 1 base and J 2 bases; nucleotides not matched to a gene: 15. Germline V gene sequence: CDR1 MNHEY, CDR2 SMNVEV (reference sequence). The CDR3 coding sequence is TGTGCCAGCAGTTTATTAGGTACAGGGGGGCTCTCGGCTAACACCGGGGAGCTGTTTTTT. It yields the protein CASSLLGTGGLSANTGELFF.

The chain recombines TRBV11-1 with TRBJ2-3; tentatively, D is TRBD2 (6 bases). The CDR3 contains 14 residues. V gave up 5 bases and J gave up 4 bases, with 13 bases separating them. Germline assignment: CDR1 SGHAT and CDR2 FQDESV (reference sequence). DNA of the CDR3: TGTGCCAGCAGCCCGAAGGAGGGCTCAGATACGCAGTATTTT. This gives the protein CASSPKEGSDTQYF.

The rearrangement joins TRBV30 to TRBJ2-7; TRBD1 agrees at 7 bases. The CDR3 covers 15 residues. V dropped 5 bases and J dropped 3; count of bases not matched to a gene: 13. Germline V gene lookup returns CDR1 GTSNPN and CDR2 SVGIG (reference sequence). For the CDR3, the DNA is TGTGCCTGGGTTTCACTCACAGGGGTCAGCTACGAGCAGTACTTC. Encoded protein: CAWVSLTGVSYEQYF.

The chain carries TRBV28 and TRBJ1-4, with D hard to call. The CDR3 covers 12 residues. V was pared by 1 base and J by 8 bases, with 5 bases between. CDR1 and CDR2 (germline): MDHEN, SYDVKM. The CDR3 loop is CASSLSGEKLFF. In DNA form, the CDR3 reads TGTGCCAGCAGTTTATCGGGGGAAAAACTGTTTTTT.

The CDR3 nucleotides read TGTGCCAGCAGCTTCGGGACTAGCGGCCCTTCCACAGATACGCAGTATTTT. Translation: CASSFGTSGPSTDTQYF. V gene TRBV7-9 combines with J gene TRBJ2-3; TRBD2 aligns across 11 bases. Germline V CDR1 and CDR2: SEHNR, FQNEAQ (reference sequence). The CDR3 covers 17 residues. V was clipped by 3 bases and J by 2 bases; unmatched bases: 7. The whole variable domain, filled in from reference TRBV7-9 and TRBJ2-3, reads DTGVSQNPRHKITKRGQNVTFRCDPISEHNRLYWYRQTLGQGPEFLTYFQNEAQLEKSRLLSDRFSAERPKGSFSTLEIQRTEQGDSAMYLCASSFGTSGPSTDTQYFGPGTRLTVL.